One and the same sample provided the 20 T cell receptor beta chains below, sequenced in a study of blood T cell repertoires in COVID-19. Generated by immunoSEQ multiplex PCR, the TCRdb table keeps only in-frame clones and is missing some. The data show about 170,000 clones, roughly 84% seen once. The sample taken for sequencing was peripheral blood. The receptors were gathered from a man aged 70-80 years with active or convalescent COVID-19.

The genes are TRBV19 and TRBJ1-4; D remains unclear. The CDR3 totals 15 residues. V was clipped by 4 bases and J by 0 bases, with 9 bases between them. In germline, CDR1 is LNHDA, CDR2 SQIVND (reference sequence). Here the CDR3 DNA reads TGTGCCAGTAGTAAAGACACTGCAACTAATGAAAAACTGTTTTTT. Protein: CASSKDTATNEKLFF.

The chain joins TRBV6-4 to TRBJ2-7, with D unclear. The germline gives CDR1 MRHNA, CDR2 SNTAGT. CDR3 length equals 16 residues. Trimming took off 6 bases at V and 2 bases at J, with 20 bases between the two ends. The CDR3: CASSDTGSINPYEQYF. The CDR3 DNA reads TGTGCCAGCAGCGATACCGGGTCTATAAACCCCTACGAGCAGTACTTC.

The V call is TRBV6-5, the J call TRBJ2-2; 8 nucleotides line up with TRBD2. The CDR3 covers 16 residues. J lost 5 bases, V lost 8 bases, and 13 bases had no gene match. Per germline, CDR1 MNHEY and CDR2 SVGAGI. The CDR3: CASRFTSGAWTGELFF. The CDR3 bases are TGTGCCAGCCGTTTTACTAGCGGAGCGTGGACCGGGGAGCTGTTTTTT.

The chain employs TRBV18 and TRBJ2-1; the match to TRBD2 covers 13 bases. Looked up from germline, CDR1 is KGHSH and CDR2 is LQKENI. V lost 0 bases, J lost 5 bases, and 1 base stayed unmatched. The CDR3 sequence is 16 residues long. The CDR3 loop reads CASSPPGLAGNNEQFF. CDR3 nucleotide sequence: TGTGCCAGCTCACCACCGGGACTAGCGGGAAACAATGAGCAGTTCTTC.

This clone appeared once. The chain joins TRBV15 to TRBJ2-1, with D perhaps TRBD2 (5 bases). Deletions cut 5 bases from V and 8 bases from J, with 16 bases between. This CDR3 contains 14 residues. The V gene's germline CDR1 is LNHNV and CDR2 YYDKDF (reference sequence). CDR3 nucleotides: TGTGCCACCAGCGCTACACGATGGGAGCATGAGCAGTTCTTC. Its translation: CATSATRWEHEQFF.

The J gene is TRBJ2-2, the V gene TRBV27; 12 nucleotides line up with TRBD2. V was clipped by 3 bases and J by 2 bases; unmatched bases: 4. The CDR3 loop spans 17 amino acids. The V gene's germline CDR1 is MNHEY and CDR2 SMNVEV (reference sequence). Here the CDR3 DNA reads TGTGCCAGCAGTTTTCTAGCGGGGGGGCAAAACACCGGGGAGCTGTTTTTT. This codes for CASSFLAGGQNTGELFF.

The chain combines TRBV28 with TRBJ1-2; D call uncertain. Germline V lookup: CDR1 MDHEN, CDR2 SYDVKM. The germline V and J ends were trimmed by 3 bases and 9 bases, with 8 bases remaining between them. The CDR3 runs 11 residues. DNA for the CDR3: TGTGCCAGCAGTTTCTCGGGGAGCTACACCTTC. Translating it yields CASSFSGSYTF.

The chain couples TRBV19 to TRBJ1-3; no clear D. The length of the CDR3 is 15 residues. V was clipped by 4 bases and J by 0 bases, with 10 bases between them. CDR1 LNHDA and CDR2 SQIVND come from the germline V gene (reference sequence). DNA for the CDR3: TGTGCCAGTAGTACGAGATTACCCTCTGGAAACACCATATATTTT. Amino acids: CASSTRLPSGNTIYF.

This clone was seen a few times. The rearrangement uses TRBV29-1 and TRBJ2-7, with 7 bases fitting TRBD1. With 4 bases clipped from V and 2 bases from J, the junction kept 5 bases outside the gene matches. Germline lookup yields CDR1 SQVTM and CDR2 ANQGSEA. This CDR3 is 13 amino acids long. CDR3 amino acids: CSVGTGLAYEQYF. The DNA of the CDR3 is TGCAGCGTTGGGACAGGTTTAGCCTACGAGCAGTACTTC.

The chain uses TRBV29-1 and TRBJ2-5; 7 bases are shared with TRBD1. The CDR3 totals 16 residues. The V segment lost 0 bases and the J segment 8 bases; nucleotides outside the gene matches: 15. Looked up from germline, CDR1 is SQVTM and CDR2 is ANQGSEA. CDR3 in amino acids: CSVEDRYGTDIGTQYF. The CDR3 DNA reads TGCAGCGTTGAAGATCGTTATGGGACAGATATCGGTACCCAGTACTTC.

This sequence joins TRBV6-6 and TRBJ1-4, with a weak D call TRBD1 (6 bases). This CDR3 has 15 residues. V dropped 4 bases and J dropped 3 bases, with 12 bases sitting between them. Per the germline V gene, CDR1 is MNHNY and CDR2 is SVGAGI (reference sequence). This chain's CDR3 is CASSFTGFANEKLFF. The CDR3 coding sequence is TGTGCCAGCAGTTTTACAGGGTTTGCTAATGAAAAACTGTTTTTT.

The genes are TRBV6-5 and TRBJ1-1; perhaps TRBD1 as D (5 bases). The V end was cut by 7 bases, the J end by 1 base, with 16 bases between. Germline CDR1 and CDR2: MNHEY and SVGAGI. The CDR3 contains 15 residues. CDR3 loop: CASNLRRGTNTEAFF. The CDR3 nucleotides are TGTGCCAGCAACCTTAGGCGGGGGACGAACACTGAAGCTTTCTTT.

The chain has TRBV2 and TRBJ2-2; TRBD2 agrees at 8 bases. Germline loops: CDR1 SNHLY, CDR2 FYNNEI. V dropped 6 bases and J dropped 3; count of bases not matched to a gene: 0. The CDR3 has 13 amino acids. The CDR3 coding sequence is TGTGCCAGCAGACTAGCGGACACCGGGGAGCTGTTTTTT. Protein: CASRLADTGELFF.

This clone was detected a few times. V is TRBV19 and J is TRBJ2-2, with TRBD1 as a possible D gene (7 bases). The germline V gene has CDR1 LNHDA and CDR2 SQIVND (reference sequence). This CDR3 has 17 residues. V gave up 5 bases and J gave up 0 bases, with 16 bases separating them. This CDR3 reads CASSLTGTFANTGELFF. CDR3 in DNA: TGTGCCAGTAGTTTGACAGGGACTTTCGCGAACACCGGGGAGCTGTTTTTT. The full variable domain, its missing parts supplied by reference TRBV19 and TRBJ2-2, is DGGITQSPKYLFRKEGQNVTLSCEQNLNHDAMYWYRQDPGQGLRLIYYSQIVNDFQKGDIAEGYSVSREKKESFPLTVTSAQKNPTAFYLCASSLTGTFANTGELFFGEGSRLTVL.

The rearrangement links TRBV6-5 to TRBJ1-2; no clear D gene. V was cut by 5 bases and J by 6 bases, with 16 bases left in between. This CDR3 spans 14 amino acids. Germline CDR1 MNHEY, CDR2 SVGAGI. The CDR3 DNA reads TGTGCCAGCAGTAGAAGACGGACGGGAGATGGCTACACCTTC. This encodes CASSRRRTGDGYTF.

This clone was seen just once. J is TRBJ1-6 and V is TRBV5-1, with D unresolved. The germline gives CDR1 SGHRS, CDR2 YFSETQ. V was pared by 0 bases and J by 8 bases, with 9 bases between. This CDR3 has 14 residues. This chain's CDR3 is CASSLGVVDSPLHF. The CDR3 DNA reads TGCGCCAGCAGCTTGGGAGTGGTGGATTCACCCCTCCACTTT.

This clone was counted a single time. The chain has TRBV5-1 and TRBJ2-5, with D possibly TRBD2 on 6 matching bases. CDR3 length equals 14 residues. CDR1 is SGHRS, CDR2 YFSETQ, per germline. The germline V and J ends were trimmed by 4 bases and 6 bases, with 16 bases remaining between them. In DNA form, the CDR3 reads TGCGCCAGCAGCCCACTCCCGGGGGAGCAGACCCAGTACTTC. This sequence encodes CASSPLPGEQTQYF.

This clone was picked up a small number of times. This chain links TRBV27 with TRBJ2-3; D perhaps matches TRBD2 (6 bases). This CDR3 region has 16 residues. Looked up from germline, CDR1 is MNHEY and CDR2 is SMNVEV (reference sequence). V lost 5 bases, J lost 4 bases, and 19 bases lay in between. This CDR3 is CASSSPGSMIADTQYF. CDR3 bases: TGTGCCAGCAGTAGCCCCGGGAGTATGATCGCAGATACGCAGTATTTT.

The V call is TRBV15, the J call TRBJ2-3; 12 positions match TRBD2. Germline loops: CDR1 LNHNV, CDR2 YYDKDF (reference sequence). The ends lost 2 bases at V and 4 bases at J; junction bases unmatched: 4. The CDR3 contains 16 residues. The CDR3 nucleotides are TGTGCCACCAGCAGACTCCTAGCGGGGGGGGCAGATACGCAGTATTTT. Protein product: CATSRLLAGGADTQYF.

V and J are TRBV5-1 and TRBJ2-2; tentatively, D is TRBD1 (6 bases). The germline V and J ends were trimmed by 0 bases and 4 bases, with 7 bases remaining between them. Germline V gene lookup returns CDR1 SGHRS and CDR2 YFSETQ. The CDR3 contains 14 residues. CDR3 coding DNA: TGCGCCAGCAGCTTGGGGGGGCCCACCGGGGAGCTGTTTTTT. This sequence encodes CASSLGGPTGELFF.